One T cell receptor (beta chain) is described in this entry. Its specific antigen is unknown. Qualities for individual bases were not recorded, and no much larger clone is one base off. The data originate from a study of cytomegalovirus exposure and HLA in healthy donors (TCRdb year 2017). About the full investigation: In an earlier analysis of some 610 of the donors, 250 to 350 Gb of sequence data and 95 million to 130 million unique TCR beta sequences from about 179 million T cells were reported. About 280 gigabases of sequencing data and around 80 million unique TCR sequences made up an early release that covered over 550 HLA-typed donors. The genetic ancestry cluster associated with self-reported Caucasian donors included about 81% of the approximately 410 genotyped donors. The study aimed to test whether cataloging public T cell receptors could reveal signatures of past pathogen exposure. Using immunosequencing, the study profiled T cell repertoires from fewer than 700 subjects and related those repertoires to cytomegalovirus serostatus. Along with the roughly 670-subject first cohort, a separate validation cohort of over a hundred different subjects was used. High-throughput TCR immunosequencing, statistical association of individual TCRs with disease status, and machine learning were combined to predict cytomegalovirus infection status. A later analysis re-examined previously published TCR beta repertoires from several hundred donors and added high-resolution HLA genotyping to investigate patterns of TCR occurrence. The later analysis used no new phenotypic data to find candidate immune exposures, relying instead on TCR beta sequences and their occurrence across donors. An earlier analysis of roughly 580 of the donors used high-throughput TCR beta sequencing to judge whether each TCR beta V gene segment behaved as functional or pseudogenic. Donor age, sex, ethnicity and CMV serostatus were compiled alongside the repertoire data. A later genetic analysis took genome-wide SNP genotypes for about 60% of the roughly 670 donors and used that subset as a discovery cohort. All discovery cohort repertoires had been generated using a single sequencing platform. Class I and class II HLA loci were covered by the typing at four-digit resolution. Typing coverage varied by locus: roughly 629-640 donors for A, B, C, DRB1 and DQB1; under 550 for DQA1; over 600 for DPA1; about 450 for DPB1. A few DR-DQ haplotypes were treated as single units for association and clustering because of strong linkage in the cohort. On average, over 200,000 unique TCR beta nucleotide sequences were sequenced per donor among a few hundred genotyped donors of the cohort, with 15% to 20% of those sequences being non-productive. The paper's findings and limits, for the study overall: According to a later genetic analysis, donors in an Asian-associated ancestry cluster had fewer N-insertions in productive TCRs than the approximately 650-donor mean. Because the 87-base-pair reads could not distinguish some IMGT-functional V segments, including TRBV6-2 and TRBV6-3, those segments were excluded. A total of 164 TCR beta chains were listed by the study as associated with cytomegalovirus. In vitro tests confirmed that three of the cytomegalovirus-associated TCR beta chains recognize cytomegalovirus antigens. While some public TCRs were present in many individuals, most TCR sequences turned up only very rarely across donors. Seventeen rarely observed V segments, including chromosome 9 orphons, were excluded from the earlier analysis of 550 to 700 of the donors because counts were too low. According to a later analysis, parvovirus B19, influenza, CMV and Epstein-Barr virus appeared linked to several top co-occurrence clusters. In a later analysis, most CMV-associated TCR beta chains were found to appear HLA-restricted, with HLA associations seemingly driven largely by CMV exposure. At a false discovery rate of 0.05, a later analysis linked some 18,000 TCR beta sequences to specific HLA alleles. A later analysis found that HLA-associated TCR beta chains were more clonally expanded and had lower generation probabilities than equally common non-associated chains. A cluster of highly shared sequence variants was judged likely to represent a technical artifact of the sequencing pipeline. Only TCR beta chains were sequenced in this cohort, and the absence of alpha or paired-chain data limited detectable features. A later genetic analysis associated a missense DCLRE1C variant with V-gene and J-gene trimming of TCR beta chains, and an independent cohort replicated the association. Assigning TCR associations to individual alleles was difficult when HLA alleles, especially DR and DQ, strongly co-occurred. Correlated functional status among segregating V segments might reflect linkage disequilibrium, but an unknown experimental factor could not be ruled out. Because HLA typing was unavailable for some donors at each locus, only the typed subset was used in association tests. For the cohort, immune exposure information was limited to CMV serostatus. In both the original and validation cohorts, the classifier was reported to diagnose cytomegalovirus status with high specificity and sensitivity. The presence/absence analyses assumed that sequencing depth was roughly uniform across donors, and that assumption may not be true. The authors suggested that the approach could potentially be extended to other disease states and immunological phenotypes. A later analysis found that TCR association rates varied across HLA loci, with DRB1 alleles showing the most associated TCRs and HLA-C alleles the fewest. A further reported finding was that TCR beta sequences accurately predicted the HLA-A and HLA-B alleles for most subjects in the first cohort. Broadly in line with IMGT annotations, most TCR beta V segments showed up in productive rearrangements about 90% or about 30% of the time in an earlier analysis of about 500 of the donors.

The CDR3 spans 15 residues, from the cysteine through the phenylalanine. Just the 45-base CDR3 DNA is kept, in frame starting at base 1. The germline V end is reduced by 5 bases and the J end by 6 bases; junction bases left unmatched: 8. For CDR1 and CDR2, the germline V gene lists SGHAT and FQNNGV. The library was obtained by the immunoSEQ multiplex PCR assay. For the multiplex PCR, a mixture combining 60 forward primers for TCR Vbeta segments and 13 reverse primers for TCR Jbeta segments was used. A multiplex PCR assay on genomic DNA amplified the CDR3 region of rearranged TCR beta genes. Amplified TCR beta libraries were sequenced as 87-base-pair reads on the Illumina HiSeq System. Regarding the original processing steps: A later analysis counted tens of millions of unique TCR beta chains across the 670 or so repertoires, and some 11 million of these chains were shared by at least two donors. A nearest-neighbor algorithm error-corrected the raw reads and collapsed the reads into unique sequences, merging closely related sequences to remove PCR and sequencing errors. V, D and J gene segments were assigned by aligning CDR3 sequences to IMGT reference sequences. For a sequence to be retained, at least a six-nucleotide match to both a V gene segment and a J gene segment was required. A rearrangement counted as productive if the CDR3 had no stop codons and remained in frame with V and J, and every other rearrangement counted as non-productive. CDR3 was defined according to IMGT convention as the region running from the second conserved V-encoded cysteine to the conserved J-encoded phenylalanine. Sequences without an unambiguous match to a single V gene segment were excluded from the earlier analysis of 587 of the donors. In an earlier analysis of some 590 of the donors, a V segment was called functional when productive rearrangements were above 56.7%, and segregating when the standard deviation between donors exceeded 5%. To diagnose cytomegalovirus status from the catalog of TCR beta chain sequences, a statistical classification framework was built. In a later analysis, V and J genes were assigned by comparing TCR nucleotide sequences against IMGT/GENE-DB human TR gene sequences. In a later analysis, CDR3 sequences and most-parsimonious VDJ recombination scenarios were assigned using the TCRdist pipeline. In a later analysis, every TCR beta chain was defined by the combination of its CDR3 amino acid sequence and its V-gene family, and reads without a unique V-gene family were dropped. A later analysis removed several hundred highly shared, low-generation-probability nucleotide sequences to deal with suspected cross-contamination and a sequencing artifact. In a later analysis, a clonal expansion index for each public chain was calculated from normalized within-repertoire ranks of inferred template counts. In a later analysis, generation probabilities were computed with a VDJ recombination model fitted to out-of-frame rearrangements, and the resulting probabilities were checked against IGoR. A later analysis scored TCR-TCR, TCR-HLA and TCR-CMV co-occurrence with hypergeometric tests, applying a repertoire-size bias correction to TCR pairs. False discovery rates were estimated in a later analysis by permuting HLA or CMV assignments 20 times. In a later analysis, co-occurring TCRs were grouped with DBSCAN, and TCRdist sequence similarity was added when clustering was performed within HLA-allele-positive subsets. Co-occurrence clustering excluded repertoires with fewer than 30,000 or more than 120,000 public chains, plus five with anomalous nucleotide sharing. TCRdb took this table from immuneACCESS and kept in-frame rearrangements with V and J called. Such tables lack part of the clones; where checked against another copy, unresolved V genes explain under half of the gap, and the rest is unexplained. V and J calls and clone size come straight from that table; D and trimming were deduced from the DNA. The sample yields about 130,000 clones; almost 80% were counted once. Together, the top ten hold roughly 1.5% of the sample.

The cohort consisted of fewer than 700 healthy bone marrow donors. At the time of sampling, all cohort members were nominally healthy, though unrecorded immune exposures were likely present. The donor tested CMV seronegative and was one of the 352 seronegative cohort members. A peripheral blood sample was provided by each donor, and peripheral blood mononuclear cells were used for TCR beta sequencing. Genomic DNA was extracted from the blood cell samples with the Qiagen DNeasy Blood Extraction Kit. The source material was PBMCs. The TCR was taken from a female donor in good health and CMV-seronegative. The sequence links TRBV11-2 to TRBJ1-2; TRBD1 agrees with 11 junctional bases. At the DNA level, the sequence is TGTGCCAGCAGCCACTTCCCGGGACAGGGGGATGGCTACACCTTC. It codes for CASSHFPGQGDGYTF.